This T cell receptor (beta chain) was captured in a study of T cell responses to AZD1222 COVID-19 vaccine. General study findings and limits: White British people made up most donors, females outnumbered males, and clonal diversity was possibly underestimated. Repertoires were sampled only after the peak T cell response.

Clones were sequenced by immunoSEQ multiplex PCR, and TCRdb holds only the in-frame ones, with some missing. This sample has some 150,000 clones, with almost 90% found just once. This CDR3 is built from 15 residues. From germline, CDR1 is SNHLY and CDR2 FYNNEI. Trimming pared 6 bases from V and 3 bases from J, leaving 18 bases between. Concerning this clone itself: Its antigen is not identified.

This receptor was taken from an adult in good health. The chain recombines TRBV2 with TRBJ2-7, with a tentative D call TRBD1 (5 bases). The sample here was peripheral blood, taken on day 0 of AZD1222 vaccination. The CDR3 spells CASRREGAPDYEQYF. CDR3 nucleotide sequence: TGTGCCAGCAGGAGAGAAGGGGCCCCAGACTACGAGCAGTACTTC.